This T cell receptor beta chain appears in the sequencing data of a study of shared T cell receptors in the human thymus. Clones were sequenced by immunoSEQ multiplex PCR, and TCRdb holds only the in-frame ones, with some missing. The profile shows hundreds of thousands of clones, 80% to 90% of them singletons. The CDR3 runs 16 residues. These same records also appear under a second study, on human thymus T cells. That investigation notes: Obtained as resections during corrective heart surgery, the thymus tissue was then studied. Related work found strong thymic repertoire overlap between unrelated individuals.

V usage is TRBV21-1 and J usage is TRBJ2-7; the D segment call TRBD1 is taken from the table without a DNA check. TRBV21-1 is marked as a pseudogene. The source of this sequence is a boy under three years old with a congenital heart defect. The sequenced sample consisted of thymocytes. DNA of the CDR3: TGTGCCAGCAGCAAAGCCAGACAGAAGAGCCCCTACGAGCAGTACTTC. It codes for CASSKARQKSPYEQYF.